Listed below are T cell receptor beta chains from one sample, sequenced in a study of T cell repertoires in cytomegalovirus infection. MiXCR was run by TCRdb on the reads, yielding one entry per CDR3 protein. The sample consists of roughly 300,000 distinct CDR3 sequences, around a tenth of them appearing once. Material for sequencing was PBMCs. Receptors were obtained from a human donor in good health (CMV status not recorded). Some clones in this sample may be carry-over from other donors' samples. The CDR3 runs from the conserved cysteine through the conserved F or W. The D gene is left open where the match is weak. The size entry is marked missing in some rows and otherwise reads once, few, many or a size class.

v_gene	abundance	j_gene	d_gene	CDR3nt	CDR3aa
TRBV19	many	TRBJ2-7	TRBD2	TGTGCCAGTAGTTCCGGACTAGCGGGCGGTTCCAGCTCCTACGAGCAGTACTTC	CASSSGLAGGSSSYEQYF
TRBV28	NA	TRBJ1-4	NA	TGTGCCAGCAGTCCGGGGGGGGCAACTAATGAAAAACTGTTTTTT	CASSPGGATNEKLFF
TRBV19	few	TRBJ1-1	NA	TGTGCCAGTAACCCGGTCGTGACTTCGAACACTGAAGCTTTCTTT	CASNPVVTSNTEAFF
TRBV19	few	TRBJ1-1	NA	TGTGCCAGTAGTAGATGGGCAGATTCCGCTTTGGCGAACACTGAAGCTTTCTTT	CASSRWADSALANTEAFF
TRBV12-3/TRBV12-4	many	TRBJ2-2	TRBD1	TGTGCCAGCAGGAGGAGAGGGGGCGCCTCTGGCACCGGGGAGCTGTTTTTT	CASRRRGGASGTGELFF
TRBV7-8	many	TRBJ1-4	NA	TGTGCCAGCAGCTTAGTTGGGAGACAGAGAGAAAAACTGTTTTTT	CASSLVGRQREKLFF
TRBV20-1	NA	TRBJ1-1	NA	TGCAGTGCCCGCGGGGACTTTCACACTGAAGCTTTCTTT	CSARGDFHTEAFF
TRBV11-2	NA	TRBJ2-3	NA	TGTGCCAGCAGCTTAGGTTTCCTAGCTGGACCAGGCACAGATACGCAGTATTTT	CASSLGFLAGPGTDTQYF
TRBV15	few	TRBJ2-2	NA	TGTGCCACCAGCAGAGATGGGTCCACAGGGCGCGGGGAGCTGTTTTTT	CATSRDGSTGRGELFF
TRBV7-2	many	TRBJ1-5	NA	TGTGCCAGCAGCGACTGGGGGGGACCGAGCAATCAGCCCCAGCATTTT	CASSDWGGPSNQPQHF
TRBV7-2	many	TRBJ1-5	TRBD1	TGTGCCAGCAGCTCCGGTCCGGGACAGAATAGCAATCAGCCCCAGCATTTT	CASSSGPGQNSNQPQHF
TRBV7-2	NA	TRBJ1-1	NA	TGTGCCAGCAGCTTTCTGGGGGGAGTGGGAACTGAAGCTTTCTTT	CASSFLGGVGTEAFF
TRBV19	NA	TRBJ1-2	TRBD1	TGTGCCAGTACCCCGGACAGGGGAAACCCCATATATGGCTACACCTTC	CASTPDRGNPIYGYTF
TRBV4-2	many	TRBJ1-4	NA	TGTGCCAGCAGAGCCCAGGAATCTGAAAAACTGTTTTTT	CASRAQESEKLFF
TRBV5-4	few	TRBJ2-5	NA	TGTGCCAGCAGCCGGGTGGAAGAGACCCAGTACTTC	CASSRVEETQYF
TRBV15	NA	TRBJ2-7	NA	TGTGCCACCAGCGAAAGGGGGTTCTCCTACGAGCAGTACTTC	CATSERGFSYEQYF
TRBV24-1	NA	TRBJ2-1	TRBD1	TGTGCCACCAGTGATCTAAGACAGGGGAATGAGCAGTTCTTC	CATSDLRQGNEQFF
TRBV6-2/TRBV6-3	many	TRBJ2-2	NA	TGTGCCAGCAGTACCAGGGTGACCGGGGAGCTGTTTTTT	CASSTRVTGELFF
TRBV24-1	few	TRBJ2-1	NA	TGTGCCACCGCCAATGCAGATGAGCAGTTCTTC	CATANADEQFF
TRBV7-2	many	TRBJ1-3	NA	TGTGCCAGCAGCTTAAACGTGCTAGGGAACTCTGGAAACACCATATATTTT	CASSLNVLGNSGNTIYF
TRBV12-3/TRBV12-4	NA	TRBJ1-1	TRBD1	TGTGCCAGCAGGCGATTGACAGGGGGCAACGGTTTCTTT	CASRRLTGGNGFF
TRBV15	few	TRBJ2-3	TRBD1	TGTGCCACCAGCGCGCGACAGGGGCAGTATAAAGATACGCAGTATTTT	CATSARQGQYKDTQYF
TRBV28	many	TRBJ2-1	TRBD2	TGTGCCAGCAGCCTGGGACTAGCCTACTCCTACAATGAGCAGTTCTTC	CASSLGLAYSYNEQFF
TRBV28	many	TRBJ2-7	NA	TGTGCCAGCAGTCCCGGGTTCCTATACGAGCAGTACTTC	CASSPGFLYEQYF
TRBV20-1	few	TRBJ1-1	NA	TGCAGTGCCAGACCCGGGTCGGTGAACACTGAAGCTTTCTTT	CSARPGSVNTEAFF
TRBV12-3/TRBV12-4	many	TRBJ2-3	NA	TGTGCCAGCAGTTTAGCGGGGGGGCTAGATACGCAGTATTTT	CASSLAGGLDTQYF
TRBV4-2	many	TRBJ2-3	TRBD2	TGTGCCAGCAGCCATTGGACTAGCGGGAGCAGAGATACGCAGTATTTT	CASSHWTSGSRDTQYF
TRBV6-2/TRBV6-3	NA	TRBJ2-7	NA	TGTGCCAGCAGTTACGCCCGAGGATACGAGCAGTACTTC	CASSYARGYEQYF
TRBV7-2	many	TRBJ1-6	TRBD1	TGTGCCAGCAAGCCGACAGGGAATTCACCCCTCCACTTT	CASKPTGNSPLHF
TRBV2	NA	TRBJ2-3	NA	TGTGCCAGCAGGCACCCAGATACGCAGTATTTT	CASRHPDTQYF
TRBV12-3/TRBV12-4	few	TRBJ2-1	TRBD2	TGTGCCAGCAGTTTCCTCGACGCTGGACTAGCGGGAGGTAGAGATGAGCAGTTCTTC	CASSFLDAGLAGGRDEQFF
TRBV20-1	NA	TRBJ1-5	TRBD1	TGCAGTGCTAGATTTATCCAGGGGGTCAATCAGCCCCAGCATTTT	CSARFIQGVNQPQHF
TRBV7-9	few	TRBJ2-2	NA	TGTGCCAGCAGCCCCTCCAGGTGGGGGGTTCGGAACACCGGGGAGCTGTTTTTT	CASSPSRWGVRNTGELFF
TRBV4-2	many	TRBJ1-1	TRBD1	TGTGCCAGCAGCCAAGCGGACAGGGTGGACACTGAAGCTTTCTTT	CASSQADRVDTEAFF
TRBV7-6	many	TRBJ2-1	NA	TGTGCCAGCAGCTTAGCTTGGGGGGCGAATGAGCAGTTCTTC	CASSLAWGANEQFF
TRBV7-3	few	TRBJ1-5	NA	TGTGCCAGCAGCTTAACCGGGACGGGAATGTATAGCAATCAGCCCCAGCATTTT	CASSLTGTGMYSNQPQHF
TRBV28	few	TRBJ2-3	TRBD2	TGTGCCACCAGGACTAGCGGGAGGGGTGGCACAGATACGCAGTATTTT	CATRTSGRGGTDTQYF
TRBV6-1	few	TRBJ2-2	TRBD1	TGTGCCAGCAGTTGGACAGGCGGGGAGCTGTTTTTT	CASSWTGGELFF
TRBV6-1	few	TRBJ2-1	NA	TGTGCCAGCAGTGTTGACAGCGGACCATACAATGAGCAGTTCTTC	CASSVDSGPYNEQFF
TRBV27	few	TRBJ1-2	TRBD1	TGTGCCAGCAGCAAGGCTAGACAGGGCCTTAGAGGCTACACCTTC	CASSKARQGLRGYTF